Reported below is one T cell receptor beta chain. Authors' processing steps: How many nucleated cells were present was estimated from reference gene primer amplification. Sequencing was performed with immunoSEQ multiplex PCR; in TCRdb, only in-frame clones are kept and a portion is missing. That table furnishes V, J and clone size, whereas the DNA furnished D and trimming. The table records about 98,000 clones, 82% of them present only once. The entry originates in a study of blood T cell repertoires in COVID-19. Looking at the study overall: Sources were T cells, B-cell-depleted T cells, or PBMCs; the material itself was cDNA or gDNA.

The V gene's germline CDR1 is DFQATT and CDR2 SNEGSKA (reference sequence). The CDR3 runs to 11 residues. Trimming left V 2 bases short and J 4 bases short, with 5 bases between. The V call is TRBV20-1, the J call TRBJ1-2; D is ambiguous. Specimen: peripheral blood. The clonotype was recovered from a man in his 70s with active or convalescent COVID-19. CDR3 coding DNA: TGCAGTGCTAGATACATCTATGGCTACACCTTC. Amino acid sequence: CSARYIYGYTF.